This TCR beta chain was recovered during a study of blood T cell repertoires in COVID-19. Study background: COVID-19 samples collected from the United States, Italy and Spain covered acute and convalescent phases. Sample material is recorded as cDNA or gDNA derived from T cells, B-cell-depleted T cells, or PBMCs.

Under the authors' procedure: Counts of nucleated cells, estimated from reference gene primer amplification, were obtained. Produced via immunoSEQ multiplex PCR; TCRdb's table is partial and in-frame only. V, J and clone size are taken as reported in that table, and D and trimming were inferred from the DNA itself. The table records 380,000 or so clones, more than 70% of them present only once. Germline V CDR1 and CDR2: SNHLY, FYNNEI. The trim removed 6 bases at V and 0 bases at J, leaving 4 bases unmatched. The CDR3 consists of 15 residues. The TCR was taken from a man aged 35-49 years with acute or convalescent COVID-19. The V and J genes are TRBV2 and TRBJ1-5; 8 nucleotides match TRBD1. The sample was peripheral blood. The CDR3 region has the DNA TGTGCCAGCAGGCGGGACAGGAATAGCAATCAGCCCCAGCATTTT. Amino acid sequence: CASRRDRNSNQPQHF.